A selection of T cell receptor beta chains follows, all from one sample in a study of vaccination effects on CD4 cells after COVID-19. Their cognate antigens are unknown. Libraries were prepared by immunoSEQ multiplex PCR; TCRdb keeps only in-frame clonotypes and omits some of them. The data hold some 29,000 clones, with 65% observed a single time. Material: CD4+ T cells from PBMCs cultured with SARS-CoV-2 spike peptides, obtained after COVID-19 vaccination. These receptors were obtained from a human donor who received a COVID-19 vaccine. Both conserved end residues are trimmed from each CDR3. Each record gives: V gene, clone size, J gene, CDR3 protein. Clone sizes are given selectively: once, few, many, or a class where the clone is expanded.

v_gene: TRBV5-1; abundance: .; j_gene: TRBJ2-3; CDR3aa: ASSLVLAGGTDTQY
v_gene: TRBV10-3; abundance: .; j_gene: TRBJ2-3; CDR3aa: AISATSGDISTDTQY
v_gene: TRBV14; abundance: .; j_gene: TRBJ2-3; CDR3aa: ASSPRTASTDTQY
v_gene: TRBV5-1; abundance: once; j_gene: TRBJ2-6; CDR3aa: ASSLPRREGSSGANVLT
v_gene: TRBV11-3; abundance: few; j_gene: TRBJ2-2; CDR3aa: ASSSRTRSGGQTGELF
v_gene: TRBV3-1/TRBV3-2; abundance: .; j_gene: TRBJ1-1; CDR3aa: ASSQGMNTEAF
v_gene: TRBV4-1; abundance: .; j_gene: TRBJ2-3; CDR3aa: ASSPLDRETDTQY
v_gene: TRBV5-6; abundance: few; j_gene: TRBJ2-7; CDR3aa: ASRAGGIYEQY
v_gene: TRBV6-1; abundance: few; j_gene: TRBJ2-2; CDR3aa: ASSEGGSGTGELF
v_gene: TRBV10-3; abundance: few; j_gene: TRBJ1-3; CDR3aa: AISGREGNTIY
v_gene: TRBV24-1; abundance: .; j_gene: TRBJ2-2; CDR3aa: ATSDGRAGELF
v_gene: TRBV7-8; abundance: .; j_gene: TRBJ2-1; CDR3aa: ASSFTGLAGSEQF
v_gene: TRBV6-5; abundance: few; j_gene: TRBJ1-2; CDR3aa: ASFGYGYT
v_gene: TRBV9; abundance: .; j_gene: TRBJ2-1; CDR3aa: ASNLRDRNNEQF
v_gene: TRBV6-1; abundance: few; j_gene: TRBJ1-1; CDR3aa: ASSETRGRDIRTEAF
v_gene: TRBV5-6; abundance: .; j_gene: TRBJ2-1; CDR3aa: ASSLDLAGMHEQF
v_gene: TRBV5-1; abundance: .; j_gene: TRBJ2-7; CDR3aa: ASSSRDRGYNEQY
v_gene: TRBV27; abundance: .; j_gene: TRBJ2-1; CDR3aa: ASSFWGAANEQF
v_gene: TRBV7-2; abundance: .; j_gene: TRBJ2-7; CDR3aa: ASSLRGGNEQY
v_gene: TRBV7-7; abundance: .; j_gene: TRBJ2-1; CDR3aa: ASSQGQGGSNEQF
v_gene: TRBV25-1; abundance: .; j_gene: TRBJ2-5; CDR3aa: ASSDSVAGETQY
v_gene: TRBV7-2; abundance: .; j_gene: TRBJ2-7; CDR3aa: ASSLSSYEQY
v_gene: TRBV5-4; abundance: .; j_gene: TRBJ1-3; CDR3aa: ASSLGGGTGNTIY
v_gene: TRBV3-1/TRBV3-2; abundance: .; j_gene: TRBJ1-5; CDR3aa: ASSQDAGMGNQPQH
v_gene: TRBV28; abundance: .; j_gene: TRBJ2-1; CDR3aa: ASRRGLSSYNEQF
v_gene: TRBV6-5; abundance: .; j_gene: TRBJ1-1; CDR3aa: ASSILTGNTEAF
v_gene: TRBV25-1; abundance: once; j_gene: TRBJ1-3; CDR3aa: ASSPGTGNTIY
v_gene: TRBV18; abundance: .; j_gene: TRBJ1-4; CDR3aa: ASSPPEGPATNEKLF
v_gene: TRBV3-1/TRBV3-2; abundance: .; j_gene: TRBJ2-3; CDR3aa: ASSQGQGTQY
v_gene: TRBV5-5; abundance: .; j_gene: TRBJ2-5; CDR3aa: ASSPYTAQETQY
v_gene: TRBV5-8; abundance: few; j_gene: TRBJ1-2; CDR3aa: ASSWGQNYGYT
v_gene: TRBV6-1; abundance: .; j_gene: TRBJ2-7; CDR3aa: ASSEIRTVSYEQY
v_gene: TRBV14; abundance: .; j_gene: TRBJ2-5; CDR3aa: ASSQVTVLETQY
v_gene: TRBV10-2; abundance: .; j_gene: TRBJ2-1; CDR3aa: ASSELTRDEQF
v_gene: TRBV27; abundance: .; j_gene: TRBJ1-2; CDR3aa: ASSLGQGNYGYT
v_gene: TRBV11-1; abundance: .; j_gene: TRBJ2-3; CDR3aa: ASSLSTDTQY
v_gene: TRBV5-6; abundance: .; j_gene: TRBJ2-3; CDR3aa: ASSPTASDTQY
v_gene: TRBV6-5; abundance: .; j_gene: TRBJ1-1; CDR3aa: ASSFHNANTEAF
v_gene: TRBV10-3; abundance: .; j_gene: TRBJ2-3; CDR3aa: AIAGDTDTQY
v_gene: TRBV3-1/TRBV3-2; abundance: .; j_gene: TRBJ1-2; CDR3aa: ASSQTQISYGYT
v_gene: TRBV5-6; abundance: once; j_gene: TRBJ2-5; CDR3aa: ASSLYSSETQY
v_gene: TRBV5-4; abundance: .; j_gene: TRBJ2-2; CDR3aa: ASRYSDNTGELF
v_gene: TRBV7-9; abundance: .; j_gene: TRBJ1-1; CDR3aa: ASSLLGENTEAF
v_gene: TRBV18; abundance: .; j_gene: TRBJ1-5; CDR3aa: ASSRQGPGNQPQH
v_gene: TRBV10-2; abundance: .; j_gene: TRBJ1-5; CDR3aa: ASSDWGRHRYQPQH
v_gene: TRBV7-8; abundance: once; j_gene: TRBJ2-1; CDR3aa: ASSLRPSSYNEQF
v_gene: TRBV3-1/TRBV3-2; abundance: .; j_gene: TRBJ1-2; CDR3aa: ASSHQAGGANGYT
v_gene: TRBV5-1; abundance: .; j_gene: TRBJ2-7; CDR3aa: ASSLGRPGRGYEQY
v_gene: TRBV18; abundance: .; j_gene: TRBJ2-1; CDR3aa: ASSPPNMQGVSYNEQF
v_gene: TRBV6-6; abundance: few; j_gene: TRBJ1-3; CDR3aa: ASSDVFSGNTIY
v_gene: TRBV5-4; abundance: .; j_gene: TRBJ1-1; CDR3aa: ASSLRRGLNTEAF
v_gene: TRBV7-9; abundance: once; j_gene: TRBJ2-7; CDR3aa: ASSLAIVWDEQY
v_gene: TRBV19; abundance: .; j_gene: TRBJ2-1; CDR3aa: ASSIDLQGPRWQF
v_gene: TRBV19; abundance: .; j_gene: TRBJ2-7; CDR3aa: ASSVDRATYEQY
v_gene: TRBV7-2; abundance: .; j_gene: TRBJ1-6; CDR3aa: ASSLVGNTGSSPLH
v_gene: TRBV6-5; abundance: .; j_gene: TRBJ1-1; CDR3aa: ASSYVGANTEAF
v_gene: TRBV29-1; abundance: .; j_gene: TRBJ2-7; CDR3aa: SVIYRDEQY
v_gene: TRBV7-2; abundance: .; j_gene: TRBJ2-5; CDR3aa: ASSLVASGEETQY